These T cell receptor beta chains were read from a single sample in a study of Ad26.COV2.S vaccination and SARS-CoV-2 variants. The assay was immunoSEQ multiplex PCR, and TCRdb's table has in-frame clones only and misses some. The data contain 300,000 to 400,000 clones, around 87% of them seen just once; the ten biggest clones take up roughly 3.1%. This sample comprised peripheral blood, obtained in a trial of Ad26.COV2.S vaccine versus placebo. Every receptor here comes from a person aged 18 to 59 who received the Ad26.COV2.S COVID-19 vaccine or a placebo. Both conserved end residues are trimmed from each CDR3. The D gene is left open where the match is weak. Size values are once, few and many counts, or a class for expanded clones, and some rows have none.

D gene	J gene	V gene	clone size	CDR3 protein
NA	TRBJ1-1	TRBV28	NA	ASSQDPYWTEAF
NA	TRBJ2-1	TRBV5-1	NA	ASSLEWNNEQF
NA	TRBJ2-2	TRBV2	NA	ASRPQVNTGELF
TRBD1	TRBJ2-1	TRBV7-6	NA	ASSIFGGQGSNEQF
NA	TRBJ1-6	TRBV14	once	ASSQNSPLH
NA	TRBJ1-6	TRBV7-8	NA	ASSLRTGSNSPLH
NA	TRBJ2-1	TRBV25-1	NA	ASSEKGHNEQF
NA	TRBJ2-3	TRBV24-1	NA	ATSDRRDSPDTQY
TRBD2	TRBJ2-2	TRBV3-1/TRBV3-2	NA	ASSQPEAGGPTGELF
NA	TRBJ2-3	TRBV12-3/TRBV12-4	NA	ASSFRDTQY
NA	TRBJ2-1	TRBV7-2	NA	ASSSGTVNYNEQF
TRBD1	TRBJ1-5	TRBV3-1/TRBV3-2	NA	ASSQRQGDQPQH
NA	TRBJ2-2	TRBV3-1/TRBV3-2	few	ASSQVVSGELF
TRBD1	TRBJ1-1	TRBV4-3	NA	ASSPSDRGAEAF
NA	TRBJ1-1	TRBV11-2	NA	ASEGGTEAF
NA	TRBJ1-2	TRBV4-3	NA	ASSPAETNYGYT
TRBD2	TRBJ2-2	TRBV11-3	NA	ASSGPSGGRYTGELF
NA	TRBJ1-5	TRBV12-3/TRBV12-4	NA	ASSVMGQPQH
TRBD2	TRBJ2-3	TRBV10-3	NA	AIGIQTSGGTDTQY
NA	TRBJ1-1	TRBV3-1/TRBV3-2	NA	ASSQALTNTEAF
TRBD1	TRBJ1-6	TRBV19	NA	ASSFDRESSPLH
TRBD1	TRBJ1-2	TRBV28	NA	ASTLPGQIYGYT
NA	TRBJ1-1	TRBV27	NA	ASSPGVEFTEAF
NA	TRBJ1-2	TRBV28	NA	ASSLAGTVVSYSGGYT
NA	TRBJ1-6	TRBV30	NA	AWSGIGGGSPLH
TRBD1	TRBJ1-2	TRBV3-1/TRBV3-2	NA	ASSQDLSPTGTYGYT
TRBD1	TRBJ2-3	TRBV10-3	NA	AISGSGTDIRTDTQY
TRBD1	TRBJ2-7	TRBV18	NA	ASSPPGQGGVYEQY
NA	TRBJ2-3	TRBV5-1	NA	ASRVATSTDTQY
TRBD1	TRBJ2-7	TRBV7-9	once	ASSRPGQGHEQY
TRBD2	TRBJ2-1	TRBV7-7	NA	ASSLERGNEQF
TRBD1	TRBJ2-7	TRBV30	NA	AWSAYPGQQSEQY
TRBD1	TRBJ2-2	TRBV27	NA	ASRAWDSNTGELF
NA	TRBJ1-5	TRBV6-2/TRBV6-3	NA	ASSYRSRNQPQH
TRBD1	TRBJ2-2	TRBV5-1	once	ASSLRQGTGTGELF
TRBD1	TRBJ2-2	TRBV7-2	NA	ASSLSGTGNTGELF
TRBD2	TRBJ2-7	TRBV3-1/TRBV3-2	NA	ASSPGRGAYEQY
NA	TRBJ2-7	TRBV12-3/TRBV12-4	NA	ASSRTSYEQY
NA	TRBJ2-1	TRBV5-1	few	ASSIGVPGNEQF
NA	TRBJ1-4	TRBV6-1	NA	ASSDQGRLNEKLF
TRBD1	TRBJ1-2	TRBV6-5	NA	ASSSGTGVYGYT
NA	TRBJ2-6	TRBV18	NA	ASSPEGLNSGANVLT
TRBD1	TRBJ2-1	TRBV28	NA	ASSLTFGTGHNEQF
TRBD1	TRBJ2-7	TRBV5-6	NA	ASSFGGQVLMVDEQY
TRBD2	TRBJ2-5	TRBV9	NA	ASSVAETSGGALETQY
TRBD1	TRBJ2-3	TRBV2	few	ASSEGDRGTDTQY
NA	TRBJ2-5	TRBV13	NA	ASSPEGLAETQY